This note documents a single TCR beta chain sequence. This sample stems from a study of cytomegalovirus exposure and HLA in healthy donors. The PCR had 60 Vbeta and 13 Jbeta primers. This table comes from immunoSEQ multiplex PCR, and its TCRdb copy is limited to in-frame clones, with some not included. The sample contains more than 95,000 clones, around 70% of which appear only once. The TCR sequence derives from a man aged 40-50 years in good health and CMV-seronegative. The sample consisted of PBMCs.

DNA for the CDR3: TGTGCCAGCAGCGCGCTAAGCGGGGGGGAACCTCGGTACGAGCAGTACTTC. Amino acids: CASSALSGGEPRYEQYF. This chain joins TRBV9 and TRBJ2-5, with 10 nucleotides matching TRBD2. The J call may be in error: the DNA end matches TRBJ2-7 better. This CDR3 has 17 amino acids. Germline assignment: CDR1 SGDLS and CDR2 YYNGEE.